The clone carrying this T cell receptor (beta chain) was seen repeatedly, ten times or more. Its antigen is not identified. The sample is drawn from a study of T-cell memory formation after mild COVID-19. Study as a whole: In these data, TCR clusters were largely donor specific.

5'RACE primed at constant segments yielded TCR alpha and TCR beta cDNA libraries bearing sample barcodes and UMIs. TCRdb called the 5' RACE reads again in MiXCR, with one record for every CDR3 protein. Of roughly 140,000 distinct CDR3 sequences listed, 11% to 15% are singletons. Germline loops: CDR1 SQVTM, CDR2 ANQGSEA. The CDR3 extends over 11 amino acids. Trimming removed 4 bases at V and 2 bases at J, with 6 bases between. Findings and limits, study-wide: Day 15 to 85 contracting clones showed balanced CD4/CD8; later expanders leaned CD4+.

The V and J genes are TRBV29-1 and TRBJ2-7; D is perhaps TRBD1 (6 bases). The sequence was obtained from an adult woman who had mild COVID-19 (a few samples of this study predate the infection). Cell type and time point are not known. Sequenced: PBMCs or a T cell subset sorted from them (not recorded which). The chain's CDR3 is CSVGDTYEQYF. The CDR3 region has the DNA TGCAGCGTTGGGGACACCTACGAGCAGTACTTC.